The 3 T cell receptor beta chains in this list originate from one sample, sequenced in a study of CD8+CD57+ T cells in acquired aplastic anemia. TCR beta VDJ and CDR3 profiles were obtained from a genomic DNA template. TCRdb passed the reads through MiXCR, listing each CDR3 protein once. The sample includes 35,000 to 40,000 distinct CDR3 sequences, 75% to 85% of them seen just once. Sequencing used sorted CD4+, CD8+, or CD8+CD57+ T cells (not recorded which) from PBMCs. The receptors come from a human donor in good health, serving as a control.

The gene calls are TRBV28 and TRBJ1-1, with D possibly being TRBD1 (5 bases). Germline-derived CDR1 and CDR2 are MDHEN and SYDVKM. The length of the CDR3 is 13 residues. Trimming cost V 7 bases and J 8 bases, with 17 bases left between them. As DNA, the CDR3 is TGTGCCAGCACCCACACGGGGGGTGGAGAAGCTTTCTTT. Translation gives CASTHTGGGEAFF.

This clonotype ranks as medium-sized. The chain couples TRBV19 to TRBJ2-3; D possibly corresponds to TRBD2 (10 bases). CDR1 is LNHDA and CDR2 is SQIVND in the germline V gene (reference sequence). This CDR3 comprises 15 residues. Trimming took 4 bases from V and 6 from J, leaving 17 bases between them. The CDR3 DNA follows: TGTGCCAGTAGTAGTAGCGGGGGGACAGGGGATACGCAGTATTTT. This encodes CASSSSGGTGDTQYF. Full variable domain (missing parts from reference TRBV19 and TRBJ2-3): DGGITQSPKYLFRKEGQNVTLSCEQNLNHDAMYWYRQDPGQGLRLIYYSQIVNDFQKGDIAEGYSVSREKKESFPLTVTSAQKNPTAFYLCASSSSGGTGDTQYFGPGTRLTVL.

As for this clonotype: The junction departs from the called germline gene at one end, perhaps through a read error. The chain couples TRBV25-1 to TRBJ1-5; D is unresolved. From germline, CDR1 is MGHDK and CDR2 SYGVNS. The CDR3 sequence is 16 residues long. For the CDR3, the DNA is TGTGCCAGTAGTGCCTTGAGGGAATCCGGCAATCAGCCCCAGCATTTT. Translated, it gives CASSALRESGNQPQHF.